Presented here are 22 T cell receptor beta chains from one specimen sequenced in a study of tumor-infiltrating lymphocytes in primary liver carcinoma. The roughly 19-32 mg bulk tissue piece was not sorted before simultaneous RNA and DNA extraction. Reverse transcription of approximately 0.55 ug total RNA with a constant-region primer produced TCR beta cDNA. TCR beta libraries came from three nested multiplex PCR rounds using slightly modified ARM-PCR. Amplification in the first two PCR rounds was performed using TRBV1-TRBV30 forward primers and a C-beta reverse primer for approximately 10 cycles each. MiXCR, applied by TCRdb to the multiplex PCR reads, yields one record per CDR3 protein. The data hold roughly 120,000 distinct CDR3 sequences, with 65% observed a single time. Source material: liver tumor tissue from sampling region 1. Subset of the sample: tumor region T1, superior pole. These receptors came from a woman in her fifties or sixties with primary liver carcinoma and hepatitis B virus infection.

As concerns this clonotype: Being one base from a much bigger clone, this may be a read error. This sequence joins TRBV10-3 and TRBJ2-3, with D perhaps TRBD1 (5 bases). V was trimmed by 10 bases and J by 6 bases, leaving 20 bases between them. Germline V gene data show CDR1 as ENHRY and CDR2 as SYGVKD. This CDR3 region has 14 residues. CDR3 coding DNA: TGTGCCACCCGGACAAGGGCCCTGGGGGATACGCAGTATTTT. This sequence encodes CATRTRALGDTQYF.

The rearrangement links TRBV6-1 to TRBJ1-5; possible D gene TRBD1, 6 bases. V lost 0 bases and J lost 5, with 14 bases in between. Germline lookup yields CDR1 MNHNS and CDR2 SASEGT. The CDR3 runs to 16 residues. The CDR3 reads CASSEAGGGIDQPQHF. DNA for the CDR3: TGTGCCAGCAGTGAAGCTGGGGGGGGCATCGATCAGCCCCAGCATTTT.

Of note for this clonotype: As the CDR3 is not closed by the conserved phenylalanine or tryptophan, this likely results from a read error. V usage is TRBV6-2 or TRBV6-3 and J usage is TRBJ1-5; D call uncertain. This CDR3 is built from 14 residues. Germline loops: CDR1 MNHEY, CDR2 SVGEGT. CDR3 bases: TGTGCCGGCAGTCTTCTCCAGGCGGGGCAGCCCCAGCATTAT. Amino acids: CAGSLLQAGQPQHY.

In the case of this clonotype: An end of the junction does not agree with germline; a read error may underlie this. The CDR3 loop reads CSVKGLYGDRTRELFF. The DNA of the CDR3 is TGCAGCGTTAAAGGACTTTACGGCGATCGCACCCGGGAGCTGTTTTTT. The chain uses TRBV29-1 and TRBJ2-2; a weak D match, TRBD2 (5 bases). The CDR3 covers 16 residues. Germline V gene sequence: CDR1 SQVTM, CDR2 ANQGSEA.

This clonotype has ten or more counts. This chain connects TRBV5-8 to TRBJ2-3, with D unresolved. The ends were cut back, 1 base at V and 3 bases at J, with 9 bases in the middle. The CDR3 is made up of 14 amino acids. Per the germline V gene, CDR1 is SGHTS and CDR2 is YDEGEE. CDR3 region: CASSLPFRTDTQYF. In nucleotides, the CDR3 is TGTGCCAGCAGCTTGCCATTTCGAACAGATACGCAGTATTTT. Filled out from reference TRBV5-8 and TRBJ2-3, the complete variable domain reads EAGVTQSPTHLIKTRGQQATLRCSPISGHTSVYWYQQALGLGLQFLLWYDEGEERNRGNFPPRFSGRQFPNYSSELNVNALELEDSALYLCASSLPFRTDTQYFGPGTRLTVL.

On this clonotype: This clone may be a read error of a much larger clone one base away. DNA for the CDR3: TGTGCCAACAGTTTTCGCCTTAGCAATCAGCCCCAGCATTTT. Protein product: CANSFRLSNQPQHF. The J gene is TRBJ1-5, the V gene TRBV12-3 or TRBV12-4; D call uncertain. CDR3 size: 14 residues.

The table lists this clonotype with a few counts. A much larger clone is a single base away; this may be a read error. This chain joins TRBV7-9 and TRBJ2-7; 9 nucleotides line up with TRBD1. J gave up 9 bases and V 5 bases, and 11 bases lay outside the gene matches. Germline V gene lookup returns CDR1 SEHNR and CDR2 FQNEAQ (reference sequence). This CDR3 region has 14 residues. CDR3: CASSRQGVMDGQYF. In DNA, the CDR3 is TGTGCCAGCAGCCGACAGGGGGTAATGGACGGGCAGTACTTC.

The CDR3, as DNA: TGTGCCAGCAGCCCGTTAGCGAGAGAGGCCTACAATGAGCAGTTCTTC. It codes for CASSPLAREAYNEQFF. The rearrangement uses TRBV7-9 and TRBJ2-1, with a tentative D call TRBD2 (5 bases). The CDR3 is 16 residues long. Germline CDR1 and CDR2: SEHNR and FQNEAQ (reference sequence). Trimming stripped 5 bases from V and 2 bases from J, with 16 bases between.

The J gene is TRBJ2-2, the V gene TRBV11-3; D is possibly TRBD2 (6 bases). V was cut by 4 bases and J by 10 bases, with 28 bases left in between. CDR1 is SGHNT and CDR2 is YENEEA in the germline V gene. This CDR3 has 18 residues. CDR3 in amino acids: CASSSLRWDSGTPVELFF. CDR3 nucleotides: TGTGCCAGCAGCTCCCTGCGGTGGGACTCGGGCACCCCCGTGGAGCTGTTTTTT. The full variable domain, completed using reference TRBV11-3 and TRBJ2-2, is EAGVVQSPRYKIIEKKQPVAFWCNPISGHNTLYWYLQNLGQGPELLIRYENEEAVDDSQLPKDRFSAERLKGVDSTLKIQPAELGDSAVYLCASSSLRWDSGTPVELFFGEGSRLTVL.

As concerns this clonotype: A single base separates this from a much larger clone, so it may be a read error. The CDR3 region is CANSQEGGYTF. Here the CDR3 DNA reads TGCGCCAACAGCCAAGAGGGTGGCTACACCTTC. The V and J genes are TRBV4-1 and TRBJ1-2; D gene uncertain. The CDR3 contains 11 residues. In germline, CDR1 is MGHRA, CDR2 YSYEKL.

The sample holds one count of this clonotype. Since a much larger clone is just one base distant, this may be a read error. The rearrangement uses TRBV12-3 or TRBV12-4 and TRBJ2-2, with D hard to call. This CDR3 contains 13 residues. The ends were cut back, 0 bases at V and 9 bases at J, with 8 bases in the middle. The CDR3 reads CASSLAGTRELFF. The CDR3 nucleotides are TGTGCCAGCAGTTTAGCCGGAACCAGGGAGCTGTTTTTT.

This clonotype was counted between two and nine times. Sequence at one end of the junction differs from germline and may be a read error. CDR3 nucleotides: TGTGCCAGCAGTACCGAACAGCCCAGCTCCTACAAGCAGTACTTC. Its translation: CASSTEQPSSYKQYF. The rearrangement uses TRBV6-2 or TRBV6-3 and TRBJ2-7, with D unresolved. The germline gives CDR1 MNHEY, CDR2 SVGEGT. CDR3 length: 15 residues.

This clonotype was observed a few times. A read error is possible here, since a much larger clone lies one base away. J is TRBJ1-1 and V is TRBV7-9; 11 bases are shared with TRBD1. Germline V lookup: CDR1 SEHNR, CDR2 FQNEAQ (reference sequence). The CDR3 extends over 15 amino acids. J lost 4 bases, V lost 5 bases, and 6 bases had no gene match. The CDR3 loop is CASSRRGTGGTEAFF. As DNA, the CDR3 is TGTGCCAGCAGCCGACGGGGGACAGGGGGCACTGAAGCTTTCTTT.

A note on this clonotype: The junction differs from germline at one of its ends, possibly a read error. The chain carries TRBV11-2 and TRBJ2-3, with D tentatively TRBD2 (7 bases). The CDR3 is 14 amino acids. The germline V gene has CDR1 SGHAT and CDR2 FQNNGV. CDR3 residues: CAGSPWGGQETHYF. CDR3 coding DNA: TGTGCCGGCAGCCCCTGGGGGGGGCAAGAGACCCACTACTTT.

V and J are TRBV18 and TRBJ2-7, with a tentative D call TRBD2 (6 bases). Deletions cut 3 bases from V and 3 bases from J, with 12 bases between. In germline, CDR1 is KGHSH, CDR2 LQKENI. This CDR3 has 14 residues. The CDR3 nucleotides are TGTGCCAGCTCACCGTCGGCTAGCGTCTACGAGCAGTACTTC. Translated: CASSPSASVYEQYF.

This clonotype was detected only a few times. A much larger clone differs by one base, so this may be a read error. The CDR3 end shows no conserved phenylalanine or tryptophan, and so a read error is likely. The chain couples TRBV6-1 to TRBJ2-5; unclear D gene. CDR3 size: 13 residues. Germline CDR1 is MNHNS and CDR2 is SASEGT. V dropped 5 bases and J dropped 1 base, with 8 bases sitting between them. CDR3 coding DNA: TGTGCCAGCAGTTATGACACCCAAGAGACCCAGTACCTC. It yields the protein CASSYDTQETQYL.

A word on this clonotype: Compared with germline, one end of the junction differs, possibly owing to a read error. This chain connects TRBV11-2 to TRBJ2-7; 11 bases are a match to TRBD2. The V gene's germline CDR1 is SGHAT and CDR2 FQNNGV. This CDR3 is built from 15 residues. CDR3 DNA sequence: TGTGCCAGCAGCCAGACCGGGACTAGCGGCTACGAGCAGTACTTT. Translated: CASSQTGTSGYEQYF.

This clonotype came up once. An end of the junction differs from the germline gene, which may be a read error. Written as DNA, the CDR3 is TGCGCCAGCAGTGAGGGACTAGCGGGAGGAGGTCAAGGGACCCAGTACTTC. Amino acid sequence: CASSEGLAGGGQGTQYF. J is TRBJ2-5 and V is TRBV10-2; 14 nucleotides agree with TRBD2. The CDR3 spans 17 residues. The germline gives CDR1 WSHSY, CDR2 SAAADI.

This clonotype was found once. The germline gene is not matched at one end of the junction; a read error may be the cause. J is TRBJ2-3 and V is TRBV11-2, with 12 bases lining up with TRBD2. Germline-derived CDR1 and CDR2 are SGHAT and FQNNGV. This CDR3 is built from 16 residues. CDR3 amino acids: CASSSGLAGHADRQYF. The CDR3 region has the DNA TGTGCCAGCAGCTCTGGACTAGCGGGGCACGCAGATAGGCAGTATTTT.

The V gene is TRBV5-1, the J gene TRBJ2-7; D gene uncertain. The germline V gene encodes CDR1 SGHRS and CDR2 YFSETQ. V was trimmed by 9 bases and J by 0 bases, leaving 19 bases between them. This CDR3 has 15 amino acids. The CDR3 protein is CANRDTAESSYEQYF. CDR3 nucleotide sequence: TGCGCCAATAGGGATACGGCGGAGAGCTCCTACGAGCAGTACTTC.

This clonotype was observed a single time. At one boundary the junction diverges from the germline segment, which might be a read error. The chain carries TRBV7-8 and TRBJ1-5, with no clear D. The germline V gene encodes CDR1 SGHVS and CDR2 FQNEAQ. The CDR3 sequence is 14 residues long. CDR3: CTSSLSKSNQPQHF. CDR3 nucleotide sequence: TGTACCAGCAGCTTATCCAAGAGCAATCAGCCCCAGCATTTT.

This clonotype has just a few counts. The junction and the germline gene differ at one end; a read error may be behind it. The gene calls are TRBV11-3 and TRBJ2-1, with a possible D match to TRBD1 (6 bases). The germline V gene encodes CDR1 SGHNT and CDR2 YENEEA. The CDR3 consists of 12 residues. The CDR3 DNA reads TGTGCCGGCAGGGAGAGGGACAATGAGCGGTTCTTC. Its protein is CAGRERDNERFF.